This paragraph covers one T cell receptor beta chain sequence. This sample was included in a study of T-cell memory formation after mild COVID-19. TCRdb reprocessed the 5' RACE reads with MiXCR, giving one entry per CDR3 protein. The sample holds about 470,000 distinct CDR3 sequences, approximately 23% seen once. The sequenced material came from PBMCs or a T cell subset sorted from them (not recorded which). This TCR derives from an adult woman who had mild COVID-19 (a few samples of this study predate the infection). Cell type and time point are not known.

CDR3 protein: CASSLLGAFYEQYF. The CDR3 DNA reads TGTGCCAGCAGCCTTTTGGGGGCCTTCTACGAGCAGTACTTC. The V gene is TRBV3-1, the J gene TRBJ2-7; weak D call: TRBD1 (6 bases). Trimming cost V 4 bases and J 3 bases, with 13 bases left between them. The CDR3 contains 14 residues. Germline V lookup: CDR1 LGHDT, CDR2 YNNKEL (reference sequence).